The sequence of this TCR beta chain was determined in a study of T-cell reconstitution after alpha-beta-depleted transplantation in children. CDR1 is LNHNV and CDR2 is YYDKDF in the germline V gene (reference sequence). This CDR3 has 14 residues. Deletions cut 1 base from V and 0 bases from J, with 3 bases between. Regarding the study as a whole: After transplant, high TCRbeta diversity at day 60 in some patients arose from surviving recipient T cells and thymic progenitors. Hyperexpanded clones declined; after one year, newly produced T cells mostly supplied diversity. By about two months after transplant, alpha-beta T cells reportedly arose from several hundred graft clones that had expanded.

This clonotype showed up many times. The antigen remains unidentified. The TCRbeta library incorporated unique molecular identifiers. MiXCR, run by TCRdb on the PCR reads, gives a single entry per CDR3 protein. In the table there are a few hundred thousand distinct CDR3 sequences, roughly 13% of which are singletons. Sequencing was performed on PBMCs, mostly from graft donor cells, taken 360 days after TCRalphabeta/CD19-depleted stem cell transplant. The chain carries TRBV15 and TRBJ2-2; D gene uncertain. The clonotype was recovered from a male patient younger than 18 who had a stem cell transplant for acute myeloid leukemia, so the T cells may come from the graft donor. CDR3 sequence (DNA): TGTGCCACCAGCAGAGGGTCGAACACCGGGGAGCTGTTTTTT. This sequence encodes CATSRGSNTGELFF. Full variable domain (rest looked up from reference TRBV15 and TRBJ2-2): DAMVIQNPRYQVTQFGKPVTLSCSQTLNHNVMYWYQQKSSQAPKLLFHYYDKDFNNEADTPDNFQSRRPNTSFCFLDIRSPGLGDTAMYLCATSRGSNTGELFFGEGSRLTVL.